These 24 T cell receptor beta chains were all obtained from the same sample, sequenced in a study of T cell responses to AZD1222 COVID-19 vaccine. Measured with immunoSEQ multiplex PCR; TCRdb has only the in-frame clones, and not every one. The sample lists 150,000 or so clones; approximately 94% were seen once. The source was peripheral blood, collected 28 days after the second AZD1222 dose. These TCRs come from an adult who received the AZD1222 COVID-19 vaccine.

This chain joins TRBV29-1 and TRBJ1-1; D is possibly TRBD1 (6 bases). Trimming took off 4 bases at V and 5 bases at J, with 14 bases between the two ends. Germline V gives CDR1 SQVTM, CDR2 ANQGSEA. The CDR3 has 13 residues. The CDR3 sequence: CSVGPQGLTEAFF. CDR3 sequence (DNA): TGCAGCGTTGGGCCACAGGGACTTACTGAAGCTTTCTTT.

This rearrangement joins TRBV5-1 to TRBJ1-4, with 11 positions matching TRBD1. The CDR3 runs 14 residues. The germline CDR1 and CDR2 sequences are SGHRS and YFSETQ. Unmatched junction bases numbered 1, after V lost 2 bases and J lost 7 bases. CDR3 nucleotide sequence: TGCGCCAGCAGCTTCGGGACAGGGGGTGAAAAACTGTTTTTT. Protein product: CASSFGTGGEKLFF.

This clone was seen more than once but under ten times. The V gene is TRBV28, the J gene TRBJ1-5; tentatively, D is TRBD1 (5 bases). Germline CDR1 MDHEN, CDR2 SYDVKM. With 7 bases removed from V and 7 bases from J, the gap between germline ends came to 23 bases. The CDR3 runs 16 residues. The CDR3 spells CASTTGGRGVWQPQHF. CDR3 in DNA: TGTGCCAGCACTACTGGGGGACGGGGGGTCTGGCAGCCCCAGCATTTT.

This clone showed up just once. This chain joins TRBV2 and TRBJ2-1; the match to TRBD2 covers 10 bases. The V and J ends lost 7 bases and 7 bases, in that order; junction bases with no gene match: 13. Germline values: CDR1 SNHLY, CDR2 FYNNEI. The CDR3 loop spans 16 amino acids. CDR3 residues: CASTLEAGGGWNEQFF. CDR3 in DNA: TGTGCCAGCACCCTAGAAGCGGGAGGGGGATGGAATGAGCAGTTCTTC.

This chain connects TRBV3-1 (or the pseudogene TRBV3-2) to TRBJ1-4; D may be TRBD1 (6 bases). CDR3 length equals 16 residues. CDR1 and CDR2 (germline): LGHDT, YNNKEL (reference sequence). Trimming stripped 0 bases from V and 0 bases from J, with 8 bases between. CDR3 protein: CASSQDPGATNEKLFF. The CDR3 region has the DNA TGTGCCAGCAGCCAAGATCCAGGGGCAACTAATGAAAAACTGTTTTTT.

This rearrangement joins TRBV30 to TRBJ2-7, with TRBD2 matching 10 bases. The CDR3 spans 20 residues. V shed 6 bases, J shed 1 base, and the junction held 24 bases outside the gene matches. Germline CDR1 is GTSNPN and CDR2 is SVGIG (reference sequence). The DNA for the CDR3 is TGTGCCTGCAGGGGGGGGTGGACTAGCGGTGGGTTTGGAGGATCCTACGAGCAGTACTTC. Encoded protein: CACRGGWTSGGFGGSYEQYF.

The chain links TRBV12-3 or TRBV12-4 to TRBJ2-1; no reliable D call. The CDR3 is 12 amino acids. With 6 bases removed from V and 5 bases from J, the gap between germline ends came to 8 bases. In nucleotides, the CDR3 is TGTGCCAGCAGGAGAGGCGACAATGAGCAGTTCTTC. Protein sequence: CASRRGDNEQFF.

This chain uses TRBV6-6 with TRBJ2-3, with 9 bases matching TRBD2. Germline V gene lookup returns CDR1 MNHNY and CDR2 SVGAGI (reference sequence). J was trimmed by 0 bases and V by 5 bases; bases with no gene match: 12. CDR3 length: 18 residues. Here the CDR3 DNA reads TGTGCCAGCAGTGTAGGGACTAGCTCTTCCTCTAGCACAGATACGCAGTATTTT. Translation gives CASSVGTSSSSSTDTQYF.

V is TRBV29-1 and J is TRBJ2-7; perhaps TRBD2 as D (7 bases). Germline CDR1 is SQVTM and CDR2 is ANQGSEA. CDR3 length equals 15 residues. Trimming pared 1 base from V and 3 bases from J, leaving 16 bases between. CDR3 loop: CSVEGGAGENYEQYF. CDR3 bases: TGCAGCGTTGAAGGGGGGGCGGGAGAGAACTACGAGCAGTACTTC.

In DNA, the CDR3 is TGTGCCAGTAGGAGTTCAAATCAGCCCCAGCATTTT. This sequence encodes CASRSSNQPQHF. This chain connects TRBV19 to TRBJ1-5, with unresolved D. Germline V gene sequence: CDR1 LNHDA, CDR2 SQIVND (reference sequence). CDR3 size: 12 residues. Trimming pared 6 bases from V and 4 bases from J, leaving 7 bases between.

The chain links TRBV24-1 to TRBJ1-2; the D gene is possibly TRBD1 (5 bases). Trimming pared 2 bases from V and 3 bases from J, leaving 9 bases between. There are 14 residues in the CDR3. Per the germline V gene, CDR1 is KGHDR and CDR2 is SFDVKD. The CDR3 DNA reads as TGTGCCACCAGTGATTCAGACAGATACTATGGCTACACCTTC. Amino acids: CATSDSDRYYGYTF.

This chain's CDR3 is CAISPLLADLLGEQFF. CDR3 coding DNA: TGTGCCATCAGTCCGCTACTAGCGGACCTTCTAGGTGAGCAGTTCTTC. The rearrangement uses TRBV10-3 and TRBJ2-1, with TRBD2 matching 8 bases. The ends lost 5 bases at V and 9 bases at J; junction bases unmatched: 15. The CDR3 sequence is 16 residues long. Germline CDR1 reads ENHRY; CDR2 reads SYGVKD.

This clone appeared once. V and J are TRBV3-1 (or the pseudogene TRBV3-2) and TRBJ1-4; D is uncertain. Germline CDR1 LGHDT, CDR2 YNNKEL (reference sequence). CDR3 length equals 17 residues. V lost 0 bases and J lost 5, with 16 bases in between. CDR3 in DNA: TGTGCCAGCAGCCAAGATAGGTGGAGGGCGGTGAATGAAAAACTGTTTTTT. It translates to CASSQDRWRAVNEKLFF.

V is TRBV5-5 and J is TRBJ2-5; tentatively, D is TRBD2 (5 bases). Germline V gene data show CDR1 as SGHKS and CDR2 as YYEKEE (reference sequence). With 6 bases removed from V and 6 bases from J, the gap between germline ends came to 12 bases. The CDR3 is 12 amino acids. The CDR3 sequence is CASTPPGKTQYF. As DNA, the CDR3 is TGTGCCAGCACCCCCCCCGGGAAGACCCAGTACTTC.

The V and J genes are TRBV5-5 and TRBJ1-3; D not certain. This CDR3 has 16 amino acids. Trimming stripped 2 bases from V and 0 bases from J, with 12 bases between. Germline CDR1 is SGHKS and CDR2 is YYEKEE (reference sequence). The CDR3 region is CASSLLTSFSGNTIYF. In DNA, the CDR3 is TGTGCCAGCAGCTTACTAACAAGCTTCTCTGGAAACACCATATATTTT.

This sequence joins TRBV29-1 and TRBJ2-5; 13 bases agree with TRBD2. J lost 4 bases, V lost 4 bases, and 3 bases had no gene match. The germline V gene has CDR1 SQVTM and CDR2 ANQGSEA. The CDR3 covers 14 residues. The CDR3 loop is CSVVTSGRPETQYF. Here the CDR3 DNA reads TGCAGCGTTGTGACTAGCGGGAGGCCAGAGACCCAGTACTTC.

V and J are TRBV19 and TRBJ2-7; D assignment may be TRBD1 or TRBD2 (5 bases each). The germline gives CDR1 LNHDA, CDR2 SQIVND (reference sequence). The V end lost 1 base, the J end lost 0 bases, and 10 bases lay between the germline ends. The CDR3 length is 15 residues. The CDR3 nucleotides are TGTGCCAGTAGTATAGCCCCGGGACCCTCCTACGAGCAGTACTTC. As protein: CASSIAPGPSYEQYF.

The gene calls are TRBV4-2 and TRBJ2-7; tentatively, D is TRBD2 (6 bases). Trimming removed 0 bases at V and 6 bases at J, with 15 bases between. Germline loops: CDR1 LGHNA, CDR2 YNFKEQ. This CDR3 comprises 15 residues. For the CDR3, the DNA is TGTGCCAGCAGCCAAGAATTGCTAGCGAACGGCGAGCAGTACTTC. It specifies CASSQELLANGEQYF.

A single count supports this clone. V and J are TRBV7-9 and TRBJ2-1, with 8 positions matching TRBD2. This CDR3 contains 15 residues. The germline gives CDR1 SEHNR, CDR2 FQNEAQ (reference sequence). J lost 8 bases, V lost 3 bases, and 9 bases had no gene match. The CDR3 reads CASSFGSGNFDEQFF. For the CDR3, the DNA is TGTGCCAGCAGCTTTGGTAGCGGGAATTTCGATGAGCAGTTCTTC.

The chain recombines TRBV28 with TRBJ1-1, with unresolved D. The V gene lost 4 bases and the J gene lost 3 bases, with 12 bases spanning the gap. Per the germline V gene, CDR1 is MDHEN and CDR2 is SYDVKM. CDR3 length: 14 amino acids. The CDR3 DNA follows: TGTGCCAGCAGTTCGAACGGATGGGACACTGAAGCTTTCTTT. This codes for CASSSNGWDTEAFF.

The chain recombines TRBV7-8 with TRBJ2-7, with D unclear. CDR1 is SGHVS, CDR2 FQNEAQ, per germline. The CDR3 contains 15 residues. The germline V and J ends were trimmed by 5 bases and 0 bases, with 14 bases remaining between them. This CDR3 is CASSPFVGNSYEQYF. The DNA for the CDR3 is TGTGCCAGCAGCCCCTTCGTGGGGAACTCCTACGAGCAGTACTTC. The entire variable domain, with the rest obtained from reference TRBV7-8 and TRBJ2-7, is as follows: GAGVSQSPRYKVAKRGQDVALRCDPISGHVSLFWYQQALGQGPEFLTYFQNEAQLDKSGLPSDRFFAERPEGSVSTLKIQRTQQEDSAVYLCASSPFVGNSYEQYFGPGTRLTVT.

The chain joins TRBV4-1 to TRBJ1-5; D is ambiguous. Trimming took 2 bases from V and 1 from J, leaving 9 bases between them. CDR1 is MGHRA, CDR2 YSYEKL, per germline. The CDR3 totals 15 residues. CDR3 DNA sequence: TGCGCCAGCAGCCAACTTGAAGGAAGCAATCAGCCCCAGCATTTT. Its translation is CASSQLEGSNQPQHF.

The chain links TRBV11-2 to TRBJ1-1; D is unresolved. Between the trimmed V and J ends, which lost 1 base and 1 base, there was a span of 7 bases. The CDR3 spans 14 residues. Germline V CDR1 and CDR2: SGHAT, FQNNGV. The CDR3: CASSLAGGNTEAFF. CDR3 in DNA: TGTGCCAGCAGCTTAGCGGGAGGGAACACTGAAGCTTTCTTT.

This sequence joins TRBV30 and TRBJ2-5; either TRBD1 or TRBD2 may supply D (5 bases each). Germline CDR1 reads GTSNPN; CDR2 reads SVGIG (reference sequence). The CDR3 is 12 amino acids. The V end lost 1 base, the J end lost 7 bases, and 10 bases lay between the germline ends. The CDR3 nucleotides read TGTGCCTGGAGTGACGTGGGGACGACCCAGTACTTC. Its translation: CAWSDVGTTQYF.